The 22 T cell receptor beta chains below were found in one sample sequenced in a study of T cell responses to AZD1222 COVID-19 vaccine. Data came from immunoSEQ multiplex PCR; TCRdb stores just in-frame clones and leaves some out. The table includes 100,000 to 150,000 clones, just over 90% detected once. This specimen was peripheral blood, taken on day 0 of AZD1222 vaccination. The receptor set was obtained from an adult in good health.

This clone was seen only once. This rearrangement joins TRBV11-2 to TRBJ2-5; no clear D gene. Germline values: CDR1 SGHAT, CDR2 FQNNGV. V lost 3 bases, J lost 4 bases, and 6 bases lay in between. The CDR3 totals 12 residues. The CDR3 coding sequence is TGTGCCAGCAGCTTGCATGGAGAGACCCAGTACTTC. Translated, it gives CASSLHGETQYF.

The V and J genes are TRBV5-1 and TRBJ2-3, with 8 bases that match TRBD2. Germline V gene sequence: CDR1 SGHRS, CDR2 YFSETQ. Germline trimming cut 0 bases from V and 2 bases from J; bases unmatched to any gene: 5. This CDR3 is 16 amino acids long. The CDR3 sequence is CASSLVAGGTTDTQYF. In DNA form, the CDR3 reads TGCGCCAGCAGCTTGGTTGCGGGGGGAACCACAGATACGCAGTATTTT. Combining the CDR3 with reference TRBV5-1 and TRBJ2-3 gives the whole variable domain KAGVTQTPRYLIKTRGQQVTLSCSPISGHRSVSWYQQTPGQGLQFLFEYFSETQRNKGNFPGRFSGRQFSNSRSEMNVSTLELGDSALYLCASSLVAGGTTDTQYFGPGTRLTVL.

The chain combines TRBV6-4 with TRBJ2-1, with 9 bases fitting TRBD1. The CDR3 contains 15 residues. V trimming: 0 bases; J trimming: 6 bases; junction bases outside the gene matches: 3. The V gene's germline CDR1 is MRHNA and CDR2 SNTAGT. CDR3 amino acids: CASSDSATGGNEQFF. CDR3 DNA: TGTGCCAGCAGTGACTCAGCGACAGGGGGCAATGAGCAGTTCTTC.

The chain couples TRBV6-2 or TRBV6-3 to TRBJ1-6, with D unresolved. This CDR3 has 15 amino acids. The ends were cut back, 4 bases at V and 4 bases at J, with 11 bases in the middle. CDR1 is MNHEY and CDR2 is SVGEGT in the germline V gene. This CDR3 is CASSWAGLYNSPLHF. CDR3 nucleotides: TGTGCCAGCAGTTGGGCAGGCCTTTATAATTCACCCCTCCACTTT.

This clone was picked up a small number of times. The CDR3 is CASRKETDLPYEQYF. Written as DNA, the CDR3 is TGTGCCAGCAGGAAGGAGACAGATCTCCCCTACGAGCAGTACTTC. This sequence joins TRBV2 and TRBJ2-7; D is possibly TRBD1 (5 bases). The CDR3 sequence is 15 residues long. The germline V gene encodes CDR1 SNHLY and CDR2 FYNNEI. Trimming took off 6 bases at V and 2 bases at J, with 17 bases between the two ends.

The chain employs TRBV10-3 and TRBJ2-7; D uncertain. The V end was cut by 10 bases, the J end by 6 bases, with 19 bases between. CDR1 and CDR2 (germline): ENHRY, SYGVKD. CDR3 size: 13 residues. CDR3 DNA sequence: TGTGCCACGAAATCCGGCCCCCTGGGCGAGCAGTACTTC. Residues: CATKSGPLGEQYF.

The CDR3 reads CASSLQGAQGYEQYF. The CDR3 coding sequence is TGCGCCAGCAGCTTACAGGGGGCGCAGGGCTACGAGCAGTACTTC. This chain links TRBV5-1 with TRBJ2-7, with TRBD1 identical over 9 bases. This CDR3 has 15 residues. Trimming cost V 2 bases and J 3 bases; bases outside gene matches: 6. The germline V gene has CDR1 SGHRS and CDR2 YFSETQ.

The chain links TRBV14 to TRBJ2-1, with D tentatively TRBD1 or TRBD2 (6 bases each). This CDR3 is built from 18 residues. Per germline, CDR1 SGHDN and CDR2 FVKESK. Deletions cut 4 bases from V and 3 bases from J, with 22 bases between. CDR3 DNA sequence: TGTGCCAGCAGCCGACCTTCGGGGGCGGTTGGGGTCTACAATGAGCAGTTCTTC. Amino acids: CASSRPSGAVGVYNEQFF.

This chain joins TRBV7-9 and TRBJ2-1, with a possible D match to TRBD2 (7 bases). From germline, CDR1 is SEHNR and CDR2 FQNEAQ (reference sequence). This CDR3 is built from 14 residues. Trimming removed 5 bases from V and 8 bases from J, with 16 bases in between. The CDR3 DNA sequence: TGTGCCAGCAGCGCGGGAGACCCAGGGGATGAGCAGTTCTTC. This gives the protein CASSAGDPGDEQFF.

This chain links TRBV30 with TRBJ2-5; D unresolved. V lost 2 bases, J lost 2 bases, and 3 bases lay in between. This CDR3 contains 11 residues. Germline V gene lookup returns CDR1 GTSNPN and CDR2 SVGIG (reference sequence). The CDR3 is CAWSSQETQYF. The CDR3, as DNA: TGTGCCTGGAGTTCGCAAGAGACCCAGTACTTC.

This sequence joins TRBV27 and TRBJ1-3, with D uncertain. The CDR3 spans 13 residues. V was trimmed by 5 bases and J by 0 bases, leaving 5 bases between them. Per the germline V gene, CDR1 is MNHEY and CDR2 is SMNVEV (reference sequence). DNA for the CDR3: TGTGCCAGCAGTCTAGCCTCTGGAAACACCATATATTTT. This translates into CASSLASGNTIYF.

The V and J genes are TRBV9 and TRBJ1-3; possibly TRBD1 for D (6 bases). Trimming shortened V by 3 bases and J by 2 bases, and 18 bases separated the two germline ends. The CDR3 is 17 residues long. Germline V lookup: CDR1 SGDLS, CDR2 YYNGEE. The CDR3 region has the DNA TGTGCCAGCAGCGGGATCCGGCGGGGGCTCCCTGGAAACACCATATATTTT. Translation: CASSGIRRGLPGNTIYF.

The genes are TRBV10-1 and TRBJ2-3; D possibly corresponds to TRBD1 (6 bases). CDR3 size: 16 residues. Germline loops: CDR1 WNHNN, CDR2 SYGVQD (reference sequence). V lost 5 bases and J lost 1, with 16 bases in between. In nucleotides, the CDR3 is TGCGCCAGCAGTACTTATTGGACAGTCCGCACAGATACGCAGTATTTT. Translated: CASSTYWTVRTDTQYF.

V gene TRBV5-1 combines with J gene TRBJ1-1; D is possibly TRBD1 (6 bases). This CDR3 is built from 17 residues. V dropped 2 bases and J dropped 4 bases, with 21 bases sitting between them. The V gene's germline CDR1 is SGHRS and CDR2 YFSETQ. The CDR3 protein is CASSFILGGRASTEAFF. CDR3 nucleotide sequence: TGCGCCAGCAGCTTCATCCTTGGGGGCAGGGCCTCCACTGAAGCTTTCTTT.

The chain joins TRBV12-5 to TRBJ1-1; TRBD1 aligns across 8 bases. The germline V gene has CDR1 LGHNT and CDR2 FRNRAP. V shed 0 bases, J shed 0 bases, and the junction held 6 bases outside the gene matches. CDR3 length equals 17 residues. In nucleotides, the CDR3 is TGTGCTAGTGGTTTGGTACTTGGACAGGGTTTGAACACTGAAGCTTTCTTT. Translation: CASGLVLGQGLNTEAFF.

This clone has a handful of counts. The chain couples TRBV9 to TRBJ2-3, with unresolved D. The germline gives CDR1 SGDLS, CDR2 YYNGEE. Trimming left V 0 bases short and J 2 bases short, with 7 bases between. The CDR3 has 14 residues. Here the CDR3 DNA reads TGTGCCAGCAGCGTAGCTGGGAACACAGATACGCAGTATTTT. Its protein is CASSVAGNTDTQYF. The entire variable domain, with the rest obtained from reference TRBV9 and TRBJ2-3, is as follows: DSGVTQTPKHLITATGQRVTLRCSPRSGDLSVYWYQQSLDQGLQFLIQYYNGEERAKGNILERFSAQQFPDLHSELNLSSLELGDSALYFCASSVAGNTDTQYFGPGTRLTVL.

This chain joins TRBV28 and TRBJ2-1, with a tentative D call TRBD1 (6 bases). This CDR3 has 12 amino acids. The ends were cut back, 5 bases at V and 15 bases at J, with 17 bases in the middle. The germline V gene encodes CDR1 MDHEN and CDR2 SYDVKM. This CDR3 reads CASSTTGFSRFF. As DNA, the CDR3 is TGTGCCAGCAGTACCACAGGGTTTTCCCGGTTCTTC. Drawing the rest from reference TRBV28 and TRBJ2-1, the complete variable domain is DVKVTQSSRYLVKRTGEKVFLECVQDMDHENMFWYRQDPGLGLRLIYFSYDVKMKEKGDIPEGYSVSREKKERFSLILESASTNQTSMYLCASSTTGFSRFFGPGTRLTVL.

The V gene is TRBV10-3, the J gene TRBJ1-6; D is ambiguous. This CDR3 has 15 amino acids. Germline V gene data show CDR1 as ENHRY and CDR2 as SYGVKD. V was shortened by 3 bases and J by 4 bases, with 10 bases between the two germline ends. CDR3 sequence reads: CAISELESYNSPLHF. The CDR3 DNA reads TGTGCCATCAGTGAATTGGAATCTTATAATTCACCCCTCCACTTT.

V usage is TRBV13 and J usage is TRBJ2-2; TRBD2 might be the D (6 bases). CDR3 length: 16 residues. CDR1 PRHDT and CDR2 FYEKMQ come from the germline V gene (reference sequence). V was pared by 5 bases and J by 3 bases, with 16 bases between. For the CDR3, the DNA is TGTGCCAGCAGCGAACACGCGGGGCAGTACACCGGGGAGCTGTTTTTT. Translating gives CASSEHAGQYTGELFF.

V gene TRBV6-6 combines with J gene TRBJ2-5; D ambiguous. The germline gives CDR1 MNHNY, CDR2 SVGAGI (reference sequence). The V gene lost 7 bases and the J gene lost 1 base, with 13 bases spanning the gap. This CDR3 spans 14 amino acids. The CDR3 nucleotides read TGTGCCAGCAATCGCGGTCAGATCCAAGAGACCCAGTACTTC. It yields the protein CASNRGQIQETQYF.

The chain combines TRBV7-8 with TRBJ2-5; 11 positions agree with TRBD2. Trimming at V came to 4 bases and at J to 7 bases, leaving 14 bases not matched to a gene. The CDR3 extends over 17 amino acids. The V gene's germline CDR1 is SGHVS and CDR2 FQNEAQ. The CDR3 region has the DNA TGTGCCAGCAGCTATAGCGTATTAGCGGGGGGGCTGGGGACCCAGTACTTC. It yields the protein CASSYSVLAGGLGTQYF.

The V gene is TRBV28, the J gene TRBJ1-1; D uncertain. V lost 4 bases to trimming and J lost 1 base, with 4 bases between them. Germline CDR1 reads MDHEN; CDR2 reads SYDVKM. This CDR3 has 12 residues. The CDR3 sequence: CASSYQNTEAFF. In nucleotides, the CDR3 is TGTGCCAGCAGTTATCAGAACACTGAAGCTTTCTTT.